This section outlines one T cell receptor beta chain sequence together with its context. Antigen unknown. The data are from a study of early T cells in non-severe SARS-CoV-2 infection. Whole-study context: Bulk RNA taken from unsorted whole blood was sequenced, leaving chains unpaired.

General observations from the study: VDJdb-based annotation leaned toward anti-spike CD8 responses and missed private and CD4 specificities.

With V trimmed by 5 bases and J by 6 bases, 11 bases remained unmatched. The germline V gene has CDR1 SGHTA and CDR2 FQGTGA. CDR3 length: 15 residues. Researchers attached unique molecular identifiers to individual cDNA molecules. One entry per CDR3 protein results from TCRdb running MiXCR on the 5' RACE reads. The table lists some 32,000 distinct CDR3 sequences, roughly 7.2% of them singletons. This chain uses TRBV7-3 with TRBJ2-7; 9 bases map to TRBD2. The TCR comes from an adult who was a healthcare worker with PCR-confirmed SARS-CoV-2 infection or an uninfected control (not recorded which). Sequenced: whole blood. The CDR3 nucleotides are TGTGCCAGCAGCAACCAGCCGGGACTAGCCGTCGAGCAGTACTTC. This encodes CASSNQPGLAVEQYF.